Sequencing of this T cell receptor beta chain was carried out in a study of blood T cell repertoires in COVID-19. Turning to the study itself: The United States, Italy and Spain were the sources of the acute and convalescent COVID-19 samples. Sources were T cells, B-cell-depleted T cells, or PBMCs; the material itself was cDNA or gDNA.

Original data processing: The authors estimated nucleated cell counts from reference gene primer amplification. Some clones are missing from TCRdb's copy, which holds only in-frame ones; the method was immunoSEQ multiplex PCR. V and J calls plus clone size are reproduced from that table; the DNA served to infer D and trimming. The sample includes 150,000 or so clones, 84% of them seen just once. Per the germline V gene, CDR1 is MNHEY and CDR2 is SVGAGI. This CDR3 is built from 13 residues. Unmatched junction bases numbered 4, after V lost 5 bases and J lost 6 bases. The sequence was collected from a middle-aged man who had recovered from COVID-19. Sample: peripheral blood. V is TRBV6-5 and J is TRBJ1-1; TRBD1 aligns across 9 bases. CDR3 nucleotides: TGTGCCAGCAGTAGGGACAGGGTCGCTGAAGCTTTCTTT. This codes for CASSRDRVAEAFF.